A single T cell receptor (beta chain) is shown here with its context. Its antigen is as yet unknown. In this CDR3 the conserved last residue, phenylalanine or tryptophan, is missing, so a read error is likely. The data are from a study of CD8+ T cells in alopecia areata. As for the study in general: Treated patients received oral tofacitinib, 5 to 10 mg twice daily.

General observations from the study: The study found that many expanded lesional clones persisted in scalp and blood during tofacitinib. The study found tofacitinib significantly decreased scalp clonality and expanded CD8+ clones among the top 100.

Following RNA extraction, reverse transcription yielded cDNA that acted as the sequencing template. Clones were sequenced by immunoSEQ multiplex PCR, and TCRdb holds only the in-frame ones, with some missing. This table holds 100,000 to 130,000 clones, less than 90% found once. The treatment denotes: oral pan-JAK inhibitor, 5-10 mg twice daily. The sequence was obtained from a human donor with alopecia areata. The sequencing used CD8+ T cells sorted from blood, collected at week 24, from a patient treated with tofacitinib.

The CDR3 loop is CASSPGTGLNTEAFL. The CDR3 nucleotides are TGTGCCAGCAGTCCCGGGACAGGGCTCAACACTGAAGCTTTCCTT. The chain employs TRBV6-5 and TRBJ1-1, with 9 bases lining up with TRBD1. The CDR3 has 15 residues. CDR1 and CDR2 (germline): MNHEY, SVGAGI. With 5 bases clipped from V and 2 bases from J, the junction kept 6 bases outside the gene matches.